Below, 19 T cell receptor beta chains from the same sample are listed, as sequenced in a study of T cell repertoires in cytomegalovirus infection. MiXCR was run by TCRdb on the reads, yielding one entry per CDR3 protein. This repertoire shows 230,000 or so distinct CDR3 sequences, approximately 17% found once; its top ten account for around 43%. Sequenced input: CD8+ T cells from PBMCs. The origin of the receptors is a human donor in good health (CMV status not recorded). Some clones in this sample may be carry-over from other donors' samples.

In this sample, this clonotype turned up a few times. V is TRBV13 and J is TRBJ1-1; weak D call: TRBD1 (6 bases). CDR1 and CDR2 from the germline V gene are PRHDT and FYEKMQ (reference sequence). V lost 1 base and J lost 6, with 9 bases in between. The CDR3 runs 13 residues. CDR3 sequence reads: CASSLVGQSEAFF. The DNA for the CDR3 is TGTGCCAGCAGCTTAGTAGGACAGTCTGAAGCTTTCTTT.

This clonotype has ten or more counts. The chain couples TRBV11-3 to TRBJ2-1, with a possible D match to TRBD1 (6 bases). V lost 6 bases and J 4 bases, leaving 16 bases between the germline ends. This CDR3 contains 15 residues. CDR1 and CDR2 (germline): SGHNT, YENEEA. The CDR3 sequence is CASSQRDTLYNEQFF. CDR3 nucleotides: TGTGCCAGCAGTCAACGGGACACCCTTTACAATGAGCAGTTCTTC.

This clonotype was observed a handful of times. V and J are TRBV27 and TRBJ2-2; the match to TRBD1 covers 10 bases. Germline V gives CDR1 MNHEY, CDR2 SMNVEV (reference sequence). CDR3 size: 19 residues. V trimming: 1 base; J trimming: 4 bases; junction bases outside the gene matches: 12. CDR3 sequence: CASSLYAGQGYRGTGELFF. In DNA, the CDR3 is TGTGCCAGCAGTTTATACGCGGGACAGGGGTATCGGGGCACCGGGGAGCTGTTTTTT.

This clonotype was counted at least ten times. The DNA of the CDR3 is TGTGCCACCAAATGGGGGACTAGCGGGGGGGCGGAGGCCTACAATGAGCAGTTCTTC. This codes for CATKWGTSGGAEAYNEQFF. The chain combines TRBV10-3 with TRBJ2-1; TRBD2 agrees at 16 bases. This CDR3 is built from 19 residues. Germline CDR1 is ENHRY and CDR2 is SYGVKD. The trim removed 10 bases at V and 2 bases at J, leaving 14 bases unmatched.

CDR3 region: CASSGTGTGSYGYTF. The CDR3 DNA reads TGTGCCAGCAGCGGAACCGGGACAGGGTCCTATGGCTACACCTTC. This chain links TRBV9 with TRBJ1-2, with 9 bases identical to TRBD1. Unmatched junction bases numbered 7, after V lost 3 bases and J lost 4 bases. Germline assignment: CDR1 SGDLS and CDR2 YYNGEE. This CDR3 contains 15 residues.

This rearrangement joins TRBV10-3 to TRBJ2-5; TRBD1 matches at 7 bases. CDR1 is ENHRY and CDR2 is SYGVKD in the germline V gene. The CDR3 has 13 residues. V shed 4 bases and J 3 bases; nucleotides not matched to a gene: 2. The CDR3 sequence: CAISGGTEETQYF. CDR3 coding DNA: TGTGCCATCAGTGGGGGGACAGAAGAGACCCAGTACTTC.

The J gene is TRBJ2-5, the V gene TRBV20-1; 7 bases match TRBD2. J gave up 5 bases and V 3 bases, and 6 bases lay outside the gene matches. This CDR3 is 13 amino acids long. Germline V gene data show CDR1 as DFQATT and CDR2 as SNEGSKA (reference sequence). CDR3: CSARRGLTETQYF. For the CDR3, the DNA is TGCAGTGCTAGGAGGGGACTAACGGAGACCCAGTACTTC.

This clonotype was detected ten times or more. This chain links TRBV6-5 with TRBJ2-3, with a possible D match to TRBD1 (6 bases). CDR1 and CDR2 (germline): MNHEY, SVGAGI. The CDR3 contains 16 residues. Trimming cost V 0 bases and J 2 bases, with 12 bases left between them. The CDR3: CASSYSIWTDTDTQYF. DNA of the CDR3: TGTGCCAGCAGTTACTCGATTTGGACAGACACAGATACGCAGTATTTT.

The sample holds a few counts of this clonotype. The gene calls are TRBV19 and TRBJ2-3; 7 bases align to TRBD1. In germline, CDR1 is LNHDA, CDR2 SQIVND (reference sequence). The CDR3 covers 13 residues. The trim removed 8 bases at V and 4 bases at J, leaving 6 bases unmatched. DNA for the CDR3: TGTGCCAGTGATGACACAGGGGCAGATACGCAGTATTTT. It translates to CASDDTGADTQYF.

This clonotype was seen a few times. The rearrangement joins TRBV29-1 to TRBJ2-1; 11 bases line up with TRBD2. This CDR3 has 15 residues. The V segment lost 2 bases and the J segment 5 bases; nucleotides outside the gene matches: 5. CDR1 and CDR2 (germline): SQVTM, ANQGSEA. The CDR3 bases are TGCAGCGTTGAATTAGCGGGGGGGCACGACAATGAGCAGTTCTTC. It translates to CSVELAGGHDNEQFF.

This clonotype showed up many times. The V call is TRBV7-9, the J call TRBJ1-2, with TRBD1 matching over 9 bases. J lost 1 base, V lost 3 bases, and 12 bases had no gene match. There are 18 residues in the CDR3. Germline lookup yields CDR1 SEHNR and CDR2 FQNEAQ (reference sequence). For the CDR3, the DNA is TGTGCCAGCAGCTTCGGACCGGGACAGGGACCGGTTAACTATGGCTACACCTTC. This translates into CASSFGPGQGPVNYGYTF.

This clonotype has at least ten counts. The chain couples TRBV6-5 to TRBJ1-4, with D tentatively TRBD1 (5 bases). CDR3 size: 15 residues. Germline CDR1 and CDR2: MNHEY and SVGAGI. Trimming stripped 0 bases from V and 5 bases from J, with 10 bases between. Here the CDR3 DNA reads TGTGCCAGCAGTTACTCGAGAGGGGTAAATGAAAAACTGTTTTTT. This sequence encodes CASSYSRGVNEKLFF.

This clonotype was detected many times. CDR3 in DNA: TGTGCCAGCAGTTACTCCCATCCGGGGGTTCGAGGAGAGCAGTACTTC. Protein: CASSYSHPGVRGEQYF. This sequence joins TRBV6-6 and TRBJ2-7; the D gene is possibly TRBD2 (6 bases). CDR3 length: 16 amino acids. The V end was cut by 0 bases, the J end by 7 bases, with 19 bases between. Per the germline V gene, CDR1 is MNHNY and CDR2 is SVGAGI (reference sequence).

This chain links TRBV5-6 with TRBJ1-2; TRBD1 is a possible D gene (5 bases). V dropped 1 base and J dropped 8 bases, with 27 bases sitting between them. The CDR3 is 18 amino acids. CDR1 and CDR2 (germline): SGHDT, YYEEEE. DNA for the CDR3: TGTGCCAGCAGCTTGTGGCTGGGCCTGGACACGTATCGAGGGGGCTACACCTTC. It is translated as CASSLWLGLDTYRGGYTF.

This clonotype was seen repeatedly, ten times or more. V usage is TRBV28 and J usage is TRBJ1-5; weak D call: TRBD1 (5 bases). V was clipped by 6 bases and J by 0 bases, with 12 bases between them. CDR1 and CDR2 (germline): MDHEN, SYDVKM. There are 15 residues in the CDR3. The DNA for the CDR3 is TGTGCCAGCAGCCCCTTTGGGGGTAGCAATCAGCCCCAGCATTTT. Amino acid sequence: CASSPFGGSNQPQHF.

The rearrangement links TRBV11-2 to TRBJ2-1, with D perhaps assigned TRBD1 or TRBD2 (5 bases each). Germline CDR1 and CDR2: SGHAT and FQNNGV. Between the trimmed V and J ends, which lost 2 bases and 4 bases, there was a span of 12 bases. The CDR3 sequence is 15 residues long. The CDR3 spells CASSLPGRRYNEQFF. DNA of the CDR3: TGTGCCAGCAGCTTACCGGGACGGAGATACAATGAGCAGTTCTTC.

Concerning this clonotype: The CDR3 does not close with the conserved phenylalanine or tryptophan, likely indicating a read error. This chain connects TRBV28 to TRBJ1-1; D gene ambiguous. The V gene's germline CDR1 is MDHEN and CDR2 SYDVKM. The CDR3 runs 16 residues. V was shortened by 4 bases and J by 0 bases, with 15 bases between the two germline ends. DNA for the CDR3: TGTGCCAGCAGTTCCCCGTTGGCAGGCATGAACACTGAAGCTTTCTTA. It encodes CASSSPLAGMNTEAFL.

For this clonotype: With a much larger clone just one base away, this may be a read error. The chain carries TRBV7-3 and TRBJ1-2, with 9 bases lining up with TRBD1. The CDR3 runs 16 residues. CDR1 and CDR2 from the germline V gene are SGHTA and FQGTGA. CDR3 coding DNA: TGTACCAGCAGCTCAACGCCGGGACAGGGAATGGATGGCTACACCTTC. Protein sequence: CTSSSTPGQGMDGYTF.

This chain connects TRBV7-3 to TRBJ2-5; 9 positions agree with TRBD1. The CDR3 is 17 residues long. CDR1 is SGHTA, CDR2 FQGTGA, per germline. The junction had 13 bases not matched to a gene; V was cut back by 3 bases and J by 5 bases. As DNA, the CDR3 is TGTGCCAGCAGCTTCAAACAGGGGGCTTTGGGCCAGGAGACCCAGTACTTC. As protein: CASSFKQGALGQETQYF.